Below, 21 T cell receptor beta chains from the same sample are listed, as sequenced in a study of cytomegalovirus exposure and HLA in healthy donors. The protocol was immunoSEQ multiplex PCR, while the TCRdb copy is restricted to in-frame clones and leaves out a portion. The sample has around 150,000 clones, approximately 84% seen once. Sequences were obtained from PBMCs. The receptor set was obtained from a man aged 25 to 40 in good health and CMV-seropositive.

This chain links TRBV4-1 with TRBJ2-6; D uncertain. The V end lost 1 base, the J end lost 2 bases, and 6 bases lay between the germline ends. This CDR3 is 15 amino acids long. Germline CDR1 MGHRA, CDR2 YSYEKL. The DNA for the CDR3 is TGCGCCAGCAGCCAAGCCTTTACTGGGGCCAACGTCCTGACTTTC. Its protein product is CASSQAFTGANVLTF.

This rearrangement joins TRBV9 to TRBJ1-4; possible D gene TRBD1, 6 bases. The germline CDR1 and CDR2 sequences are SGDLS and YYNGEE. V was shortened by 0 bases and J by 10 bases, with 13 bases between the two germline ends. CDR3 length equals 14 residues. The CDR3 here is CASSVGAGEGKLFF. The CDR3 DNA reads as TGTGCCAGCAGCGTAGGGGCAGGGGAAGGAAAACTGTTTTTT.

This clone appeared once. J is TRBJ2-5 and V is TRBV5-1; D perhaps matches TRBD2 (6 bases). Trimming took off 6 bases at V and 9 bases at J, with 15 bases between the two ends. Germline assignment: CDR1 SGHRS and CDR2 YFSETQ. This CDR3 region has 12 residues. In nucleotides, the CDR3 is TGCGCCAGCACGGAGGGGCTGGGGGCCCAGTACTTC. Residues: CASTEGLGAQYF. Based on the CDR3 plus reference TRBV5-1 and TRBJ2-5, the full variable domain is KAGVTQTPRYLIKTRGQQVTLSCSPISGHRSVSWYQQTPGQGLQFLFEYFSETQRNKGNFPGRFSGRQFSNSRSEMNVSTLELGDSALYLCASTEGLGAQYFGPGTRLLVL.

V usage is TRBV28 and J usage is TRBJ2-7; 9 bases are a match to TRBD1. In germline, CDR1 is MDHEN, CDR2 SYDVKM. J lost 1 base, V lost 3 bases, and 4 bases had no gene match. CDR3 length equals 15 residues. CDR3 protein: CASSLTGQGSYEQYF. The DNA of the CDR3 is TGTGCCAGCAGTTTGACGGGACAGGGATCCTACGAGCAGTACTTC.

This sequence joins TRBV28 and TRBJ2-4; 12 bases line up with TRBD2. The V segment lost 3 bases and the J segment 2 bases; nucleotides outside the gene matches: 8. Germline V CDR1 and CDR2: MDHEN, SYDVKM. The CDR3 length is 18 residues. CDR3 region: CASSFASGRAESKNIQYF. The CDR3 DNA follows: TGTGCCAGCAGTTTCGCTAGCGGGAGGGCCGAGTCCAAAAACATTCAGTACTTC.

This clone showed up just once. This chain connects TRBV7-3 to TRBJ2-3; TRBD2 matches at 12 bases. With V trimmed by 2 bases and J by 1 base, 4 bases remained unmatched. The germline gives CDR1 SGHTA, CDR2 FQGTGA. The CDR3 extends over 17 amino acids. CDR3 sequence (DNA): TGTGCCAGCAGCTTAGACGGACTAGCGGGGCGCACAGATACGCAGTATTTT. Translating gives CASSLDGLAGRTDTQYF.

V and J are TRBV10-1 and TRBJ2-7, with D perhaps TRBD2 (6 bases). CDR3 length equals 13 residues. With 0 bases removed from V and 3 bases from J, the gap between germline ends came to 6 bases. The V gene's germline CDR1 is WNHNN and CDR2 SYGVQD (reference sequence). CDR3 amino acids: CASSESGLYEQYF. The CDR3 coding sequence is TGCGCCAGCAGTGAGTCGGGACTCTACGAGCAGTACTTC.

This chain joins TRBV2 and TRBJ2-1; D perhaps matches TRBD1 (6 bases). Germline V CDR1 and CDR2: SNHLY, FYNNEI. CDR3 length: 15 residues. Between the trimmed V and J ends, which lost 8 bases and 3 bases, there was a span of 17 bases. The DNA for the CDR3 is TGTGCCAGCCCCCGGTGGCAGGGGAACTACAATGAGCAGTTCTTC. Translating it yields CASPRWQGNYNEQFF. Variable domain in full (rest from reference TRBV2 and TRBJ2-1): EPEVTQTPSHQVTQMGQEVILRCVPISNHLYFYWYRQILGQKVEFLVSFYNNEISEKSEIFDDQFSVERPDGSNFTLKIRSTKLEDSAMYFCASPRWQGNYNEQFFGPGTRLTVL.

This clone has just a few counts. The chain links TRBV6-6 to TRBJ2-1; 10 bases agree with TRBD2. CDR1 is MNHNY, CDR2 SVGAGI, per germline (reference sequence). CDR3 length: 13 residues. J lost 10 bases, V lost 7 bases, and 7 bases had no gene match. CDR3 sequence (DNA): TGTGCCAGCATTCTAGCGGGAGCTGGCGAGCAGTTCTTC. As protein: CASILAGAGEQFF.

This sequence joins TRBV30 and TRBJ2-1; 7 nucleotides align to TRBD2. With 0 bases clipped from V and 9 bases from J, the junction kept 11 bases outside the gene matches. Germline V gene data show CDR1 as GTSNPN and CDR2 as SVGIG (reference sequence). The CDR3 consists of 15 residues. The CDR3 DNA sequence: TGTGCCTGGAGTGTACTTACGGGGGAGGGAGCTGAGCAGTTCTTC. It translates to CAWSVLTGEGAEQFF.

The chain combines TRBV12-5 with TRBJ2-7; 10 nucleotides agree with TRBD1. V was pared by 3 bases and J by 4 bases, with 3 bases of the junction left unmatched. Germline V gene data show CDR1 as LGHNT and CDR2 as FRNRAP. This CDR3 has 14 residues. As DNA, the CDR3 is TGTGCTAGTGGTTTCCCGGACAGGGGGTACGAGCAGTACTTC. Its protein is CASGFPDRGYEQYF.

The rearrangement joins TRBV5-4 to TRBJ2-7, with 7 bases lining up with TRBD1. The germline V gene has CDR1 SGHNT and CDR2 YYREEE (reference sequence). Trimming took 3 bases from V and 5 from J; bases not matched to a gene: 2. CDR3 size: 12 residues. The CDR3 is CASSSDRNEQYF. Here the CDR3 DNA reads TGTGCCAGCAGCTCGGACAGGAACGAGCAGTACTTC.

V usage is TRBV4-1 and J usage is TRBJ2-7; TRBD2 matches at 8 bases. With 3 bases clipped from V and 4 bases from J, the junction kept 5 bases outside the gene matches. This CDR3 has 14 residues. Looked up from germline, CDR1 is MGHRA and CDR2 is YSYEKL. Here the CDR3 reads CASSHTGTRYEQYF. The CDR3 DNA follows: TGCGCCAGCAGCCATACCGGGACTAGGTACGAGCAGTACTTC.

The J gene is TRBJ1-1, the V gene TRBV5-1; 9 nucleotides align to TRBD1. The CDR3 covers 18 residues. Germline V CDR1 and CDR2: SGHRS, YFSETQ. The junction had 14 bases not matched to a gene; V was cut back by 4 bases and J by 1 base. The CDR3 sequence is CASSRFTGTGNPNTEAFF. The CDR3 DNA sequence: TGCGCCAGCAGCCGATTTACCGGGACAGGGAATCCGAACACTGAAGCTTTCTTT.

This rearrangement joins TRBV2 to TRBJ2-7, with a weak D call TRBD2 (5 bases). The V gene lost 6 bases and the J gene lost 0 bases, with 15 bases spanning the gap. The CDR3 is 15 amino acids. Per the germline V gene, CDR1 is SNHLY and CDR2 is FYNNEI. CDR3 sequence (DNA): TGTGCCAGCAGCGGACTGTTGGGATTCTCCTACGAGCAGTACTTC. Residues: CASSGLLGFSYEQYF.

This clone was detected once. The identical CDR3 is also encoded by other nucleotide sequences in the sample. V usage is TRBV4-2 and J usage is TRBJ2-7, with 9 bases fitting TRBD1. This CDR3 is built from 15 residues. Germline V gene data show CDR1 as LGHNA and CDR2 as YNFKEQ. The junction had 5 bases not matched to a gene; V was cut back by 3 bases and J by 2 bases. The CDR3 reads CASSQAGTGTYEQYF. The CDR3 region has the DNA TGTGCCAGCAGCCAGGCCGGGACAGGGACCTACGAGCAGTACTTC.

This chain connects TRBV9 to TRBJ1-2; the match to TRBD1 covers 7 bases. V was pared by 0 bases and J by 6 bases, with 5 bases of the junction left unmatched. This CDR3 has 14 residues. Germline loops: CDR1 SGDLS, CDR2 YYNGEE. CDR3 residues: CASSVADRAHGYTF. DNA for the CDR3: TGTGCCAGCAGCGTAGCCGACAGGGCCCATGGCTACACCTTC.

The chain joins TRBV30 to TRBJ1-3; 7 bases line up with TRBD1. CDR1 is GTSNPN, CDR2 SVGIG, per germline (reference sequence). The CDR3 totals 15 residues. V shed 0 bases and J 4 bases; nucleotides not matched to a gene: 6. For the CDR3, the DNA is TGTGCCTGGAGTGTCCCGACAGGGTCGGGAAACACCATATATTTT. Translated, it gives CAWSVPTGSGNTIYF.

This sequence joins TRBV9 and TRBJ2-3, with TRBD2 identical over 13 bases. The CDR3 spans 20 residues. Germline V lookup: CDR1 SGDLS, CDR2 YYNGEE. V was pared by 7 bases and J by 1 base, with 18 bases of the junction left unmatched. This CDR3 reads CASAVSGLAGARGGTDTQYF. CDR3 nucleotide sequence: TGTGCCAGCGCTGTAAGTGGACTAGCGGGAGCAAGGGGGGGCACAGATACGCAGTATTTT.

The V gene is TRBV4-3, the J gene TRBJ1-6; 8 bases line up with TRBD1. J lost 8 bases, V lost 2 bases, and 8 bases had no gene match. The CDR3 totals 16 residues. CDR1 and CDR2 from the germline V gene are LGHNA and YSLEER. For the CDR3, the DNA is TGCGCCAGCAGCCAATCCTACGGGACAGGAGATTCACCCCTCCACTTT. Its protein is CASSQSYGTGDSPLHF.

The V gene is TRBV6-6, the J gene TRBJ1-2; 11 positions match TRBD1. This CDR3 contains 16 residues. The trim removed 6 bases at V and 4 bases at J, leaving 10 bases unmatched. CDR1 is MNHNY and CDR2 is SVGAGI in the germline V gene (reference sequence). As DNA, the CDR3 is TGTGCCAGCAGCTCCTTGCGGACAGGGGGCCCCTATGGCTACACCTTC. Amino acids: CASSSLRTGGPYGYTF.